This T cell receptor (beta chain) is from a study of post-analysis software for immune sequencing data (dated by TCRdb to the mid-2010s). Looking at the study overall: The recorded disease courses included relapsing-remitting, secondary progressive and progressive-relapsing multiple sclerosis, and some patients had no subtype annotation. The multiple sclerosis patient repertoires were compared with ten to eleven previously published healthy control repertoires from donors aged about 6 to 25 years. A subset of samples was prepared in parallel using single-end sample barcoding, then pooled and co-amplified after Illumina adapter ligation. The investigation overall reported the following: Multiple sclerosis patients had significantly lower normalized Chao1 diversity than controls, a result that suggests substantial peripheral T-cell clonal expansion. Direct clustering with F measure revealed strong co-clustering of samples prepared in the same batch, which led to a batch-effect correction. Patients showed significantly higher frequencies than controls for roughly five TRBV segments, among them TRBV5-6, TRBV5-1 and TRBV20-1. The multiple sclerosis patient group was slightly younger than the control group.

TCR beta repertoires were profiled from peripheral blood of 13 young patients with multiple sclerosis to demonstrate the VDJtools post-analysis software. The multiple sclerosis patients were children and adolescents ranging in age from about 6 to 16 years. Libraries were made using PCR. Sequenced using an Illumina HiSeq 2500. To reduce PCR and sequencing biases, unique molecular identifiers were built into the TCR beta cDNA libraries. Roughly 500,000 cDNA molecules were obtained for every 1 to 10 million input T cells, so each molecule roughly corresponded to one T cell. Patient libraries were prepared and sequenced with the same protocol used for the earlier healthy control dataset. Within a given batch, samples were prepared together, multiplexed and sequenced on the same HiSeq lane. The original pipeline was this. Raw barcoded reads were processed with MIGEC, and single-read molecular identifier groups were discarded before consensus assembly and CDR3 extraction. Clonotype tables were post-analysed with VDJtools, and diversity was normalized by down-sampling all datasets to the smallest sample size. In repertoire overlap clustering, CDR3 amino acid sequences, but not nucleotide sequences, were matched to correct batch-related cross-sample contamination. TCRdb ran its own pipeline on the public reads, namely fastp trimming at Q25 and MiXCR clone calling, and kept in-frame beta chains. For every CDR3 protein sequence, its rows merge into one entry that carries the most common genes and DNA. The V and J calls and clone size are TCRdb's, not the authors'. Present in this sample are about 430,000 distinct CDR3 sequences, approximately 39% of which were seen just once. Around 8% of the sample is taken by the ten largest.

Trimming takes 1 base from V and 5 bases from J, and the germline ends sit 7 bases apart. CDR1 and CDR2 are read off the germline V gene as SGHRS and YFSETQ. The CDR3 has 12 amino acids, counting the end cysteine and phenylalanine. Only the CDR3 DNA stays, 36 bases, in frame from base 1. This clonotype was detected only a few times. Its antigen specificity is not known. One base away there is no much larger clone; base qualities are not given. The TCR was taken from a girl aged 2 to 9 with multiple sclerosis. The sequence is built from TRBV5-1 and TRBJ2-7, with the D gene not clear enough to name. Specimen: blood. The CDR3: CASSLNANEQYF. The DNA reads TGCGCCAGCAGCTTGAATGCCAACGAGCAGTACTTC.